The 24 T cell receptor beta chains given below trace back to one sample, sequenced in a study of blood T cell repertoires in COVID-19. Profiled with immunoSEQ multiplex PCR; TCRdb holds only in-frame clones, not every one. The sample has 200,000 to 250,000 clones, approximately 88% seen once. The specimen was peripheral blood. These receptors came from a man in his 60s who had recovered from COVID-19.

The rearrangement joins TRBV28 to TRBJ2-7; D is undetermined. V was pared by 7 bases and J by 1 base, with 11 bases between. The germline V gene encodes CDR1 MDHEN and CDR2 SYDVKM. The length of the CDR3 is 13 residues. CDR3 sequence: CASNPGGSYEQYF. The CDR3, as DNA: TGTGCCAGCAACCCCGGCGGATCCTACGAGCAGTACTTC.

J is TRBJ1-2 and V is TRBV12-3 or TRBV12-4; D unresolved. The CDR3 has 12 residues. Trimming shortened V by 3 bases and J by 8 bases, and 10 bases separated the two germline ends. The CDR3 sequence is CASSLATLGYTF. CDR3 nucleotides: TGTGCCAGCAGTTTGGCCACGCTGGGCTACACCTTC.

This clone was seen a handful of times. This chain links TRBV30 with TRBJ1-4, with 7 bases lining up with TRBD1. Germline V CDR1 and CDR2: GTSNPN, SVGIG (reference sequence). This CDR3 contains 14 residues. V trimming: 2 bases; J trimming: 7 bases; junction bases outside the gene matches: 7. As DNA, the CDR3 is TGTGCCTGGAGTTTCGAGGGGGCTGGTGAAAAACTGTTTTTT. This codes for CAWSFEGAGEKLFF.

The V gene is TRBV23-1, the J gene TRBJ2-7; the match to TRBD1 covers 9 bases. TRBV23-1 is annotated as an ORF whose role is uncertain. Losses at the gene ends were 0 bases for V and 6 bases for J; bases not matched to a gene: 24. This CDR3 has 21 amino acids. CDR3 residues: CASSQSGLGAPKRTGEGEQYF. The DNA of the CDR3 is TGCGCCAGCAGTCAATCGGGTCTCGGCGCCCCGAAAAGGACAGGGGAGGGCGAGCAGTACTTC.

CDR3 in amino acids: CASSAQGGTYEQYF. CDR3 DNA sequence: TGTGCCAGCTCAGCACAGGGAGGGACCTACGAGCAGTACTTC. This sequence joins TRBV18 and TRBJ2-7, with D possibly matching TRBD2 (7 bases). With 5 bases removed from V and 2 bases from J, the gap between germline ends came to 13 bases. Germline V gene lookup returns CDR1 KGHSH and CDR2 LQKENI. This CDR3 is 14 amino acids long.

The V and J genes are TRBV5-1 and TRBJ2-3, with D uncertain. Germline CDR1 SGHRS, CDR2 YFSETQ. The CDR3 covers 15 residues. Trimming stripped 0 bases from V and 4 bases from J, with 12 bases between. The CDR3 loop reads CASSLESSQADTQYF. The CDR3 DNA sequence: TGCGCCAGCAGCTTGGAGTCTTCCCAGGCAGATACGCAGTATTTT.

The V gene is TRBV18, the J gene TRBJ1-2; D is possibly TRBD1 (6 bases). With 3 bases removed from V and 8 bases from J, the gap between germline ends came to 22 bases. This CDR3 region has 16 residues. Germline V gene sequence: CDR1 KGHSH, CDR2 LQKENI. The CDR3, as DNA: TGTGCCAGCTCACCTTCCGGGACACAAGGGTTCGGAGGCTACACCTTC. This sequence encodes CASSPSGTQGFGGYTF.

CDR3 region: CASSPNAGEQYF. The DNA of the CDR3 is TGTGCCAGCTCACCAAACGCAGGCGAGCAGTACTTC. The genes are TRBV18 and TRBJ2-7, with D hard to call. The CDR3 contains 12 residues. Trimming took 2 bases from V and 6 from J, leaving 8 bases between them. CDR1 KGHSH and CDR2 LQKENI come from the germline V gene.

The rearrangement links TRBV28 to TRBJ2-7, with 8 bases identical to TRBD2. CDR3 length equals 15 residues. Germline V lookup: CDR1 MDHEN, CDR2 SYDVKM. V dropped 6 bases and J dropped 3; count of bases not matched to a gene: 10. The CDR3 spells CASRSPGGGIYEQYF. CDR3 bases: TGTGCCAGCAGGTCTCCGGGCGGGGGGATCTACGAGCAGTACTTC.

The chain links TRBV7-5 to TRBJ2-1; TRBD2 is the table's D call and was not checked against the DNA. TRBV7-5 represents a pseudogene. This CDR3 comprises 12 residues. The CDR3 protein is CARSLEGGEQFF. DNA of the CDR3: TGTGCCAGAAGCTTAGAAGGCGGGGAGCAGTTCTTC.

This sequence joins TRBV12-3 or TRBV12-4 and TRBJ2-7; perhaps TRBD1 as D (5 bases). This CDR3 has 12 amino acids. Trimming removed 6 bases at V and 2 bases at J, with 8 bases between. In DNA, the CDR3 is TGTGCCAGCAGCCACAGGACCTACGAGCAGTACTTC. It codes for CASSHRTYEQYF.

This clone was picked up a small number of times. V gene TRBV7-2 combines with J gene TRBJ2-1; no firm D call. Germline V CDR1 and CDR2: SGHTA, FQGNSA. The CDR3 loop spans 13 amino acids. Trimming cost V 2 bases and J 7 bases, with 9 bases left between them. CDR3 nucleotides: TGTGCCAGCAGCTTAAAACGCCTAAATGAGCAGTTCTTC. This codes for CASSLKRLNEQFF.

This clone was picked up one time. The chain recombines TRBV28 with TRBJ1-5; 7 positions match TRBD1. CDR1 is MDHEN, CDR2 SYDVKM, per germline. This CDR3 contains 16 residues. V lost 2 bases and J lost 0; bases outside the gene matches: 4. CDR3 protein: CASSLQGGYSNQPQHF. The CDR3 nucleotides are TGTGCCAGCAGTTTACAGGGGGGTTATAGCAATCAGCCCCAGCATTTT. Using reference TRBV28 and TRBJ1-5 for the parts outside the CDR3, the full variable domain is DVKVTQSSRYLVKRTGEKVFLECVQDMDHENMFWYRQDPGLGLRLIYFSYDVKMKEKGDIPEGYSVSREKKERFSLILESASTNQTSMYLCASSLQGGYSNQPQHFGDGTRLSIL.

J is TRBJ1-1 and V is TRBV5-1, with 7 bases that match TRBD1. The germline gives CDR1 SGHRS, CDR2 YFSETQ. The CDR3 spans 15 residues. V trimming: 4 bases; J trimming: 7 bases; junction bases outside the gene matches: 13. This chain's CDR3 is CASSINRQGSGEAFF. CDR3 DNA: TGCGCCAGCAGCATAAATCGACAGGGTTCAGGTGAAGCTTTCTTT.

The chain recombines TRBV18 with TRBJ2-7; 9 bases are a match to TRBD1. The CDR3 is 14 amino acids. The trim removed 1 base at V and 5 bases at J, leaving 3 bases unmatched. The V gene's germline CDR1 is KGHSH and CDR2 LQKENI. The CDR3 nucleotides read TGTGCCAGCTCACCACGGACAGGGGTCCACGAGCAGTACTTC. Protein product: CASSPRTGVHEQYF.

This clone was observed a single time. CDR3 in DNA: TGTGCCAGCAGCTTAGGCGGGAGGGCCTCCTACGAGCAGTACTTC. Residues: CASSLGGRASYEQYF. This sequence joins TRBV7-9 and TRBJ2-7; TRBD2 matches at 9 bases. The CDR3 runs to 15 residues. V lost 1 base, J lost 0 bases, and 1 base stayed unmatched. Germline loops: CDR1 SEHNR, CDR2 FQNEAQ (reference sequence).

A single count supports this clone. This rearrangement joins TRBV4-2 to TRBJ2-1, with TRBD2 identical over 7 bases. Germline V gene lookup returns CDR1 LGHNA and CDR2 YNFKEQ. This CDR3 has 16 amino acids. V lost 0 bases, J lost 4 bases, and 6 bases stayed unmatched. CDR3 region: CASSQEGSGIYNEQFF. CDR3 sequence (DNA): TGTGCCAGCAGCCAAGAGGGGAGCGGGATTTACAATGAGCAGTTCTTC.

The chain carries TRBV7-9 and TRBJ2-7; D is uncertain. V shed 5 bases and J shed 6 bases, with 11 bases lying between them. The CDR3 loop spans 12 amino acids. Germline CDR1 is SEHNR and CDR2 is FQNEAQ (reference sequence). DNA for the CDR3: TGTGCCAGCAGCCCGAAAGCCCGCGAGCAGTACTTC. It specifies CASSPKAREQYF.

The rearrangement links TRBV3-1 (or the pseudogene TRBV3-2) to TRBJ2-6; TRBD1 aligns across 9 bases. V lost 1 base and J lost 2; bases outside the gene matches: 3. Germline CDR1 reads LGHDT; CDR2 reads YNNKEL (reference sequence). CDR3 length: 17 residues. The CDR3, as DNA: TGTGCCAGCAGCCAAGGGACAGGGGTGGCTGGGGCCAACGTCCTGACTTTC. Its protein is CASSQGTGVAGANVLTF.

This clone was recorded a few times. This rearrangement joins TRBV7-2 to TRBJ2-4, with D perhaps TRBD2 (7 bases). V was trimmed by 0 bases and J by 7 bases, leaving 13 bases between them. The germline gives CDR1 SGHTA, CDR2 FQGNSA. CDR3 length: 15 residues. The CDR3 coding sequence is TGTGCCAGCAGCTTAGCAAAGGGGGGGGCGAACATTCAGTACTTC. Translating it yields CASSLAKGGANIQYF.

V is TRBV3-1 (or the pseudogene TRBV3-2) and J is TRBJ2-7; 15 bases align to TRBD2. This CDR3 has 16 amino acids. Germline trimming cut 2 bases from V and 7 bases from J; bases unmatched to any gene: 6. The germline CDR1 and CDR2 sequences are LGHDT and YNNKEL (reference sequence). The DNA of the CDR3 is TGTGCCAGCAGCCAACGGGGACTAGCGGGAGGAGGTGAGCAGTACTTC. Translation: CASSQRGLAGGGEQYF.

This chain uses TRBV5-1 with TRBJ1-2, with TRBD1 identical over 9 bases. CDR1 is SGHRS and CDR2 is YFSETQ in the germline V gene. The CDR3 extends over 14 amino acids. V gave up 4 bases and J gave up 5 bases; unmatched junction bases: 6. In nucleotides, the CDR3 is TGCGCCAGCAGCGAACAGGGGGCTGGGTATGGCTACACCTTC. This translates into CASSEQGAGYGYTF.

The chain employs TRBV9 and TRBJ2-1, with 10 nucleotides matching TRBD2. The junction had 8 bases not matched to a gene; V was cut back by 4 bases and J by 4 bases. The germline gives CDR1 SGDLS, CDR2 YYNGEE. There are 16 residues in the CDR3. CDR3 nucleotide sequence: TGTGCCAGCAGCCGCCTTGGACTAGCGGTATACAATGAGCAGTTCTTC. Translating gives CASSRLGLAVYNEQFF.

The rearrangement uses TRBV5-4 and TRBJ2-7; the D gene is possibly TRBD1 (5 bases). The CDR3 runs to 14 residues. V shed 4 bases and J shed 1 base, with 12 bases lying between them. CDR1 and CDR2 (germline): SGHNT, YYREEE (reference sequence). In nucleotides, the CDR3 is TGTGCCAGCAGCCGTTTGACAGAATCCTACGAGCAGTACTTC. Protein: CASSRLTESYEQYF.